Below, 5 T cell receptor beta chains from the same sample are listed, as sequenced in a study of identical twins. In TCRdb, the 5' RACE reads were re-called with MiXCR into one record per CDR3 protein. The table lists 500,000 or so distinct CDR3 sequences, more than 13% of them singletons. These data were also reused for a study on yellow fever vaccine responses in identical twins.

The material sequenced was CD4+ T cells sorted from blood. The receptors here all came from a young woman in good health.

This clonotype was seen repeatedly, ten times or more. This chain connects TRBV12-3 or TRBV12-4 to TRBJ1-1; perhaps TRBD1 as D (6 bases). Trimming pared 4 bases from V and 3 bases from J, leaving 15 bases between. The CDR3 consists of 15 residues. The CDR3 nucleotides are TGTGCCAGCAGTTCCTACAGGGTGAGGGACACTGAAGCTTTCTTT. Residues: CASSSYRVRDTEAFF.

This clonotype was recorded many times. V usage is TRBV20-1 and J usage is TRBJ2-7, with 8 bases that match TRBD1. Trimming cost V 7 bases and J 0 bases; bases outside gene matches: 8. The CDR3 is 14 residues long. Germline CDR1 and CDR2: DFQATT and SNEGSKA (reference sequence). This chain's CDR3 is CSVGQGGGSYEQYF. As DNA, the CDR3 is TGCAGTGTCGGACAGGGTGGGGGCTCCTACGAGCAGTACTTC.

This chain joins TRBV7-2 and TRBJ1-2, with D perhaps matching TRBD1 (6 bases). Germline CDR1 SGHTA, CDR2 FQGNSA. Trimming took 4 bases from V and 1 from J, leaving 13 bases between them. CDR3 length equals 15 residues. CDR3: CASSSDRGLNYGYTF. The CDR3 nucleotides are TGTGCCAGCAGCTCCGATCGGGGGCTTAACTATGGCTACACCTTC.

This clonotype was seen a few times. This chain joins TRBV5-6 and TRBJ1-2; D perhaps matches TRBD1 (5 bases). This CDR3 has 15 amino acids. The germline CDR1 and CDR2 sequences are SGHDT and YYEEEE. V lost 2 bases to trimming and J lost 0 bases, with 11 bases between them. CDR3 in amino acids: CASSFLSTANYGYTF. DNA of the CDR3: TGTGCCAGCAGCTTCCTCTCGACAGCTAACTATGGCTACACCTTC.

A note on this clonotype: Germline and junction disagree at one end, which may indicate a read error. The chain has TRBV6-2 or TRBV6-3 and TRBJ2-5; D is possibly TRBD2 (7 bases). The CDR3 sequence is 11 residues long. The germline gives CDR1 MNHEY, CDR2 SVGEGT. CDR3 DNA: TGTGCCAGCAGTTATGGGGGGGCCAGCGACTTC. This gives the protein CASSYGGASDF.